Detailed here is one T cell receptor (beta chain). The sample comes from a study of regulatory T cells in long-lasting Graves disease. The V gene's germline CDR1 is MGHRA and CDR2 YSYEKL. The V end was cut by 4 bases, the J end by 5 bases, with 26 bases between. The CDR3 consists of 19 residues. In building TCR beta libraries, iRepertoire HTBI primers were used together with Arm-PCR of CDR3 regions. From the multiplex PCR reads, TCRdb called clonotypes with MiXCR, one entry per CDR3 protein. Counted here are a few hundred thousand distinct CDR3 sequences, 13% to 15% occurring once; the ten biggest clones make up about a sixth. Regarding time point: newly diagnosed GD, antithyroid drugs for less than 3 months. PBMC RNA served as the TCR library source. The authors diagnosed Graves' disease using American Thyroid Association guidelines. These records were also assigned to another study, of T cells in Graves' hyperthyroidism and ophthalmopathy. In that study: Patients with uncontrolled infections, other autoimmune diseases, pregnancy or lactation were excluded. The model anticipated ophthalmopathy a median about six months pre-onset.

Sequenced here: peripheral blood mononuclear cells (PBMCs), sampled at new diagnosis, from a patient treated with antithyroid drugs. This chain connects TRBV4-1 to TRBJ2-2, with D possibly matching TRBD1 (5 bases). The sequence came from a woman aged 45-65 years with Graves disease. CDR3 DNA sequence: TGCGCCAGCAGCCCGCTTCAGGTCACAGGCTCTTACCCGACCGGGGAGCTGTTTTTT. It is translated as CASSPLQVTGSYPTGELFF.